Following are 9 T cell receptor beta chains from one sample sequenced in a study of radiotherapy plus CTLA-4 blockade in lung cancer. Profiling relied on immunoSEQ multiplex PCR, and the TCRdb table lists in-frame clones only, not all of them. The table has over 35,000 clones, more than 70% seen once; the top ten hold under 3%. Sample: peripheral blood, taken from a patient treated with radiotherapy plus ipilimumab. Source of these receptors: a human donor with non-small cell lung cancer whose response to radiotherapy plus ipilimumab could not be evaluated.

This clone was detected a few times. The chain links TRBV30 to TRBJ1-6; a possible D gene is TRBD1 (6 bases). This CDR3 has 18 residues. Germline V gene sequence: CDR1 GTSNPN, CDR2 SVGIG (reference sequence). Trimming cost V 0 bases and J 3 bases, with 18 bases left between them. CDR3 sequence (DNA): TGTGCCTGGAGTGTAGAGTCGACAGGACCTAGCTATAATTCACCCCTCCACTTT. Its protein product is CAWSVESTGPSYNSPLHF.

The CDR3 nucleotides read TGTGCCAGTAGTAGGGGACAGGGGAATCAGCCCCAGCATTTT. Amino acid sequence: CASSRGQGNQPQHF. The chain combines TRBV19 with TRBJ1-5, with 10 nucleotides matching TRBD1. This CDR3 is 14 amino acids long. Germline V gives CDR1 LNHDA, CDR2 SQIVND (reference sequence). With 4 bases clipped from V and 4 bases from J, the junction kept 1 base outside the gene matches. Complete variable domain (other parts from reference TRBV19 and TRBJ1-5): DGGITQSPKYLFRKEGQNVTLSCEQNLNHDAMYWYRQDPGQGLRLIYYSQIVNDFQKGDIAEGYSVSREKKESFPLTVTSAQKNPTAFYLCASSRGQGNQPQHFGDGTRLSIL.

The chain recombines TRBV18 with TRBJ2-7, with D tentatively TRBD1 (6 bases). Germline CDR1 KGHSH, CDR2 LQKENI. V was trimmed by 3 bases and J by 1 base, leaving 19 bases between them. This CDR3 is built from 17 residues. In nucleotides, the CDR3 is TGTGCCAGCTCACCCCTGGTCGGGAAGGACAGTTCCTACGAGCAGTACTTC. This translates into CASSPLVGKDSSYEQYF.

This clone appeared a few times. The chain couples TRBV6-1 to TRBJ1-2; no firm D call. The CDR3 length is 11 residues. CDR1 and CDR2 (germline): MNHNS, SASEGT. Between the trimmed V and J ends, which lost 7 bases and 8 bases, there was a span of 11 bases. CDR3 loop: CASIEYEGYTF. CDR3 DNA sequence: TGTGCCAGCATCGAGTACGAGGGCTACACCTTC.

The chain recombines TRBV7-6 with TRBJ2-7, with TRBD2 identical over 14 bases. CDR1 and CDR2 from the germline V gene are SGHVS and FNYEAQ. This CDR3 region has 16 residues. After removal of 5 bases from V and 6 bases from J, the junction contained 9 bases not matched to a gene. CDR3 sequence: CASSGGTSGSQGEQYF. CDR3 nucleotide sequence: TGTGCCAGCAGCGGCGGGACTAGCGGGAGCCAGGGCGAGCAGTACTTC.

The chain couples TRBV5-4 to TRBJ2-4, with D perhaps matching TRBD2 (5 bases). Germline V gene data show CDR1 as SGHNT and CDR2 as YYREEE (reference sequence). The CDR3 is 19 residues long. V gave up 1 base and J gave up 0 bases, with 20 bases separating them. CDR3 loop: CASSLRLTGSNLAKNIQYF. CDR3 DNA sequence: TGTGCCAGCAGCTTGCGGTTGACGGGGAGCAACCTAGCCAAAAACATTCAGTACTTC.

This chain joins TRBV10-2 and TRBJ2-2, with 7 nucleotides matching TRBD2. Germline V gene data show CDR1 as WSHSY and CDR2 as SAAADI. V was clipped by 3 bases and J by 1 base; unmatched bases: 2. This CDR3 has 15 amino acids. The DNA for the CDR3 is TGCGCCAGCAGTGAAGCTAGCGGGAACACCGGGGAGCTGTTTTTT. This encodes CASSEASGNTGELFF.

This clone is a singleton in its sample. The chain couples TRBV7-8 to TRBJ1-1, with D maybe TRBD1 (5 bases). The CDR3 loop spans 13 amino acids. Trimming took 2 bases from V and 10 from J, leaving 14 bases between them. The germline gives CDR1 SGHVS, CDR2 FQNEAQ. The CDR3 DNA reads TGTGCCAGCAGCTTAAATCCAGGGTTAGGAGCTTTCTTT. It translates to CASSLNPGLGAFF.

This clone appeared a few times. This rearrangement joins TRBV7-9 to TRBJ2-1; 9 nucleotides match TRBD1. The germline CDR1 and CDR2 sequences are SEHNR and FQNEAQ (reference sequence). J was trimmed by 8 bases and V by 6 bases; bases with no gene match: 14. This CDR3 has 16 amino acids. The CDR3 region is CASSPKPGQGRDEQFF. The CDR3 DNA is TGTGCCAGCAGTCCTAAACCGGGACAGGGTCGCGATGAGCAGTTCTTC.